A selection of T cell receptor beta chains follows, all from one sample in a study of CD8+ T cells in alopecia areata. The assay was immunoSEQ multiplex PCR, and TCRdb's table has in-frame clones only and misses some. The sample consists of about 64,000 clones, around 44% of them appearing once. Sequences were obtained from NKG2D-low CD8+ T cells sorted from blood. Source of these receptors: a human donor with alopecia areata. The CDR3 runs from the conserved cysteine through the conserved F or W. A D gene is named only where the DNA matches it firmly. Where a row states a size, it is once, few, many or the class of an expanded clone; other rows omit it.

>.|TRBV29-1|14|few|TRBJ2-1
CSVMGTALGNEQFF
TGCAGCGTGATGGGGACCGCGCTGGGGAATGAGCAGTTCTTC
>.|TRBV7-9|14|.|TRBJ1-2
CASSLPLGASGYTF
TGTGCCAGCAGCTTACCCTTAGGGGCGTCCGGCTACACCTTC
>TRBD1|TRBV2|14|.|TRBJ2-7
CASTEDRGSREQYF
TGTGCCAGCACGGAGGACAGGGGGAGTCGAGAGCAGTACTTC
>.|TRBV27|13|.|TRBJ2-1
CASSFGSNNEQFF
TGTGCCAGCAGTTTTGGGAGCAACAATGAGCAGTTCTTC
>.|TRBV6-5|14|.|TRBJ2-1
CASSHGSAYNEQFF
TGTGCCAGCAGCCACGGGTCAGCGTACAATGAGCAGTTCTTC
>.|TRBV30|14|.|TRBJ2-7
CAWSPGAGSYEQYF
TGTGCCTGGAGTCCAGGGGCAGGCTCCTACGAGCAGTACTTC
>TRBD1|TRBV29-1|14|.|TRBJ1-1
CSVTGTGLNTEAFF
TGCAGCGTCACCGGGACAGGGTTGAACACTGAAGCTTTCTTT
>.|TRBV4-1|14|few|TRBJ2-7
CASSQGRTSYEQYF
TGCGCCAGCAGCCAAGGTCGGACCTCCTACGAGCAGTACTTC
>TRBD1|TRBV29-1|14|.|TRBJ2-7
CSVVDRRVSYEQYF
TGCAGCGTTGTGGACAGGAGAGTCTCCTACGAGCAGTACTTC
>.|TRBV19|14|few|TRBJ2-7
CASSPRDWSYEQYF
TGTGCCAGTAGTCCCCGGGACTGGAGCTACGAGCAGTACTTC
>.|TRBV28|15|.|TRBJ2-7
CASSFRPGTYNEQYF
TGTGCCAGCAGTTTTCGGCCGGGGACATACAACGAGCAGTACTTC
>TRBD2|TRBV7-3|16|.|TRBJ2-1
CASSSRTSGGYNEQFF
TGTGCCAGCAGCTCCCGGACTAGCGGGGGGTACAATGAGCAGTTCTTC
>.|TRBV30|17|.|TRBJ1-5
CAWSPGTASEGGQPQHF
TGTGCCTGGAGTCCCGGGACCGCATCGGAAGGCGGTCAGCCCCAGCATTTT
>TRBD1|TRBV29-1|13|.|TRBJ1-2
CSVVGQANYGYTF
TGCAGCGTCGTGGGACAGGCTAACTATGGCTACACCTTC
>TRBD2|TRBV11-1|16|.|TRBJ2-2
CASSAGLAGFTGELFF
TGTGCCAGCAGCGCCGGACTAGCGGGGTTCACCGGGGAGCTGTTTTTT
>.|TRBV7-9|15|.|TRBJ2-7
CASSLKGRSSYEQYF
TGTGCCAGCAGCTTAAAAGGGAGGTCCTCCTACGAGCAGTACTTC
>TRBD2|TRBV30|15|.|TRBJ2-1
CAWSVGLAGYNEQFF
TGTGCCTGGAGTGTAGGACTAGCGGGATACAATGAGCAGTTCTTC
>.|TRBV14|13|few|TRBJ2-2
CASRNPGTGELFF
TGTGCCAGCAGAAACCCGGGGACCGGGGAGCTGTTTTTT
>.|TRBV28|15|few|TRBJ2-2
CASSLFRANTGELFF
TGTGCCAGCAGTTTATTTAGGGCTAACACCGGGGAGCTGTTTTTT
>.|TRBV29-1|12|few|TRBJ2-7
CSVEAHSYEQYF
TGCAGCGTTGAGGCTCACTCCTACGAGCAGTACTTC
>.|TRBV9|14|.|TRBJ1-2
CASSPPGANYGYTF
TGTGCCAGCAGCCCCCCCGGGGCTAACTATGGCTACACCTTC
>.|TRBV2|15|.|TRBJ2-1
CASSDSITSYNEQFF
TGTGCCAGCAGTGACAGTATTACCTCCTACAATGAGCAGTTCTTC